What follows are 25 T cell receptor beta chains derived from one specimen sequenced in a study of beta chain features in type 1 diabetes. Their antigens remain unidentified. Reverse transcribing all isolated RNA meant expressed TCRB transcripts were sequenced. TCRdb's table, derived via immunoSEQ multiplex PCR, lists solely in-frame clones and lacks some. The table records 120,000 to 150,000 clones, about 13% of them present only once. Study observations and caveats: When Type 1 diabetes patients were examined, their TCRB CDR3s proved moderately but significantly shorter in all four CD4+ subsets.

The material sequenced was central memory CD4+ T cells from blood. The receptors originated from a man aged 18 to 30 with type 1 diabetes.

The rearrangement joins TRBV7-9 to TRBJ1-1; 9 bases fit TRBD1. CDR1 is SEHNR and CDR2 is FQNEAQ in the germline V gene (reference sequence). The CDR3 covers 14 residues. V shed 7 bases and J 4 bases; nucleotides not matched to a gene: 7. The chain's CDR3 is CASIRTGASTEAFF. Written as DNA, the CDR3 is TGTGCCAGCATCCGGACAGGGGCCAGCACTGAAGCTTTCTTT.

This clone came up a few times. The rearrangement joins TRBV21-1 to TRBJ1-1; TRBD1 is taken as the D call from the table, unchecked against the DNA. TRBV21-1 corresponds to a pseudogene. CDR3 length equals 14 residues. The CDR3 bases are TGTGCCAGCAGCAAGGGCAGGTTGAACACTGAAGCTTTCTTT. This codes for CASSKGRLNTEAFF.

This clone was counted a few times. The junction shows a germline mismatch at one end, possibly a read error. The V gene is TRBV11-2, the J gene TRBJ2-1; D is uncertain. Germline CDR1 SGHAT, CDR2 FQNNGV. The CDR3 consists of 13 residues. The CDR3 sequence is CASSPSRVNGQFF. In DNA, the CDR3 is TGTGCCAGCAGCCCCAGTCGGGTGAATGGGCAGTTCTTC.

In this sample, this clone turned up many times. The rearrangement uses TRBV15 and TRBJ2-5; D unresolved. Germline V lookup: CDR1 LNHNV, CDR2 YYDKDF (reference sequence). The ends were cut back, 1 base at V and 2 bases at J, with 5 bases in the middle. CDR3 size: 13 residues. The CDR3 bases are TGTGCCACCAGCAGAGGTTGGCAAGAGACCCAGTACTTC. Translated, it gives CATSRGWQETQYF. Looking up the rest from reference TRBV15 and TRBJ2-5 gives the full variable domain: DAMVIQNPRYQVTQFGKPVTLSCSQTLNHNVMYWYQQKSSQAPKLLFHYYDKDFNNEADTPDNFQSRRPNTSFCFLDIRSPGLGDTAMYLCATSRGWQETQYFGPGTRLLVL.

This clone was observed many times. The chain recombines TRBV10-3 with TRBJ2-3; D is uncertain. Trimming cost V 0 bases and J 9 bases, with 10 bases left between them. Germline loops: CDR1 ENHRY, CDR2 SYGVKD. This CDR3 contains 13 residues. The DNA for the CDR3 is TGTGCCATCAGTGAGTCTGTGGAAGGGACGCAGTATTTT. It is translated as CAISESVEGTQYF.

This clone occurred many times. J is TRBJ2-7 and V is TRBV15; maybe TRBD1 (5 bases). CDR1 and CDR2 from the germline V gene are LNHNV and YYDKDF (reference sequence). The CDR3 spans 13 residues. Trimming took off 3 bases at V and 2 bases at J, with 8 bases between the two ends. CDR3 protein: CATSSGQPYEQYF. In nucleotides, the CDR3 is TGTGCCACCAGCAGCGGACAACCCTACGAGCAGTACTTC.

In this sample, this clone turned up a few times. The chain is built from TRBV19 and TRBJ1-1, with 9 bases aligning to TRBD1. CDR1 is LNHDA, CDR2 SQIVND, per germline (reference sequence). J gave up 10 bases and V 4 bases, and 7 bases lay outside the gene matches. The CDR3 consists of 13 residues. CDR3 region: CASSNRDRDGAFF. The CDR3, as DNA: TGTGCCAGTAGTAATCGGGACAGGGATGGAGCTTTCTTT.

The gene calls are TRBV9 and TRBJ1-3; 7 positions agree with TRBD1. The length of the CDR3 is 16 residues. The V and J ends lost 0 bases and 0 bases, in that order; junction bases with no gene match: 3. Germline CDR1 reads SGDLS; CDR2 reads YYNGEE. CDR3 sequence reads: CASSVGQGISGNTIYF. CDR3 bases: TGTGCCAGCAGCGTAGGACAGGGCATCTCTGGAAACACCATATATTTT. Together with reference TRBV9 and TRBJ1-3, the CDR3 gives the full variable domain: DSGVTQTPKHLITATGQRVTLRCSPRSGDLSVYWYQQSLDQGLQFLIQYYNGEERAKGNILERFSAQQFPDLHSELNLSSLELGDSALYFCASSVGQGISGNTIYFGEGSWLTVV.

The rearrangement joins TRBV27 to TRBJ2-1, with 9 bases that match TRBD1. Trimming removed 5 bases from V and 8 bases from J; junction bases left unmatched: 10. Germline V lookup: CDR1 MNHEY, CDR2 SMNVEV (reference sequence). This CDR3 comprises 15 residues. The CDR3 region is CASSLYTRQGDEQFF. The CDR3 DNA follows: TGTGCCAGCAGTCTGTACACCCGACAGGGGGATGAGCAGTTCTTC.

This clone was seen a handful of times. The genes are TRBV2 and TRBJ1-5; D uncertain. Germline V gene data show CDR1 as SNHLY and CDR2 as FYNNEI. The CDR3 extends over 14 amino acids. V was cut by 2 bases and J by 6 bases, with 11 bases left in between. The CDR3 loop reads CASSENTAGQPQHF. The CDR3 nucleotides are TGTGCCAGCAGTGAAAACACGGCGGGTCAGCCCCAGCATTTT.

A few counts support this clone. The chain links TRBV2 to TRBJ2-7; the D is unclear. The CDR3 contains 14 residues. The germline V gene has CDR1 SNHLY and CDR2 FYNNEI. V gave up 5 bases and J gave up 3 bases, with 14 bases separating them. CDR3: CASSSPGLNYEQYF. CDR3 in DNA: TGTGCCAGCAGTAGTCCGGGCCTTAACTACGAGCAGTACTTC.

V gene TRBV7-9 combines with J gene TRBJ1-1; maybe TRBD1 (5 bases). The V end lost 5 bases, the J end lost 3 bases, and 19 bases lay between the germline ends. The germline CDR1 and CDR2 sequences are SEHNR and FQNEAQ (reference sequence). There are 16 residues in the CDR3. CDR3 amino acids: CASSPGRGPQDTEAFF. The CDR3 DNA follows: TGTGCCAGCAGCCCAGGGAGGGGTCCACAAGACACTGAAGCTTTCTTT.

The rearrangement uses TRBV20-1 and TRBJ1-3; D is unclear. CDR3 size: 11 residues. The ends were cut back, 5 bases at V and 9 bases at J, with 11 bases in the middle. Germline assignment: CDR1 DFQATT and CDR2 SNEGSKA (reference sequence). Here the CDR3 reads CSAGSGPTIYF. The CDR3 coding sequence is TGCAGTGCTGGTTCCGGGCCCACCATATATTTT.

The V and J genes are TRBV4-1 and TRBJ2-5; D is unresolved. CDR1 is MGHRA and CDR2 is YSYEKL in the germline V gene. Trimming cost V 6 bases and J 2 bases, with 13 bases left between them. The CDR3 is 14 amino acids. CDR3 DNA sequence: TGCGCCAGCAGTCCAGGACGAGCACAAGAGACCCAGTACTTC. It yields the protein CASSPGRAQETQYF.

This sequence joins TRBV18 and TRBJ2-3; 7 bases align to TRBD2. There are 16 residues in the CDR3. The J segment lost 0 bases and the V segment lost 3 bases, leaving 6 bases of the junction unmatched. CDR1 and CDR2 from the germline V gene are KGHSH and LQKENI. The CDR3, as DNA: TGTGCCAGCTCACCTAAGCGGGACCCTAGCACAGATACGCAGTATTTT. This sequence encodes CASSPKRDPSTDTQYF.

This clone was observed a few times. The chain combines TRBV6-1 with TRBJ2-3; 7 nucleotides agree with TRBD1. The CDR3 has 18 residues. In germline, CDR1 is MNHNS, CDR2 SASEGT. V was pared by 3 bases and J by 6 bases, with 18 bases of the junction left unmatched. This CDR3 is CASSDFEPTRQGRDTQYF. The CDR3 DNA reads as TGTGCCAGCAGTGATTTCGAACCAACTCGACAGGGCCGCGATACGCAGTATTTT.

A note on this clone: At the DNA level, this CDR3 is encoded by other sequences in the same sample as well. The V gene is TRBV20-1, the J gene TRBJ2-5; no clear D gene. Trimming took off 0 bases at V and 4 bases at J, with 0 bases between the two ends. Germline CDR1 is DFQATT and CDR2 is SNEGSKA (reference sequence). CDR3 length: 10 amino acids. CDR3 protein: CSAREETQYF. DNA for the CDR3: TGCAGTGCTAGAGAAGAGACCCAGTACTTC.

This clone has more than one count but fewer than ten. The V call is TRBV4-1, the J call TRBJ2-3; D gene unclear. Trimming cost V 0 bases and J 13 bases, with 14 bases left between them. CDR3 length: 13 residues. The germline gives CDR1 MGHRA, CDR2 YSYEKL. CDR3 sequence reads: CASSQDSGFRKYF. CDR3 DNA: TGCGCCAGCAGCCAAGATAGTGGGTTCCGAAAGTATTTT.

Of note for this clone: Other DNA sequences in the sample encode the same CDR3. DNA of the CDR3: TGTGCCAGCAGCTTGGCTCTAGAGACCCAGTACTTC. Its protein is CASSLALETQYF. The chain uses TRBV7-9 and TRBJ2-5; D gene ambiguous. V lost 3 bases, J lost 4 bases, and 6 bases lay in between. From germline, CDR1 is SEHNR and CDR2 FQNEAQ (reference sequence). This CDR3 is built from 12 residues.

This clone has just a few counts. The sample carries other DNA sequences with the same CDR3. This chain connects TRBV18 to TRBJ2-1; D is possibly TRBD1 (5 bases). Between the trimmed V and J ends, which lost 3 bases and 5 bases, there was a span of 8 bases. CDR3 size: 13 residues. Germline CDR1 is KGHSH and CDR2 is LQKENI. The DNA for the CDR3 is TGTGCCAGCTCACCCCAGGGCAACAATGAGCAGTTCTTC. Amino acid sequence: CASSPQGNNEQFF. The complete variable domain, with remaining parts taken from reference TRBV18 and TRBJ2-1, reads NAGVMQNPRHLVRRRGQEARLRCSPMKGHSHVYWYRQLPEEGLKFMVYLQKENIIDESGMPKERFSAEFPKEGPSILRIQQVVRGDSAAYFCASSPQGNNEQFFGPGTRLTVL.

V gene TRBV11-2 combines with J gene TRBJ2-7; D unclear. The V end lost 1 base, the J end lost 1 base, and 8 bases lay between the germline ends. The CDR3 runs to 14 residues. CDR1 is SGHAT and CDR2 is FQNNGV in the germline V gene. CDR3 amino acids: CASSLVELSYEQYF. CDR3 bases: TGTGCCAGCAGCTTAGTTGAGTTGTCCTACGAGCAGTACTTC.

This clone occurred many times. The gene calls are TRBV7-2 and TRBJ1-1; no clear D gene. The CDR3 covers 13 residues. The V gene lost 6 bases and the J gene lost 1 base, with 9 bases spanning the gap. The V gene's germline CDR1 is SGHTA and CDR2 FQGNSA. The CDR3 coding sequence is TGTGCCAGCAGATCATATCCGAACACTGAAGCTTTCTTT. Amino acid sequence: CASRSYPNTEAFF.

The CDR3 is CAWNRPPDTQYF. CDR3 DNA sequence: TGTGCCTGGAATAGGCCCCCGGATACGCAGTATTTT. This rearrangement joins TRBV30 to TRBJ2-3; D ambiguous. This CDR3 has 12 amino acids. V lost 4 bases, J lost 6 bases, and 11 bases lay in between. Looked up from germline, CDR1 is GTSNPN and CDR2 is SVGIG (reference sequence).

In regard to this clone: The sample contains more than one DNA sequence encoding this CDR3. The rearrangement uses TRBV30 and TRBJ1-4, with D hard to call. Germline V gene lookup returns CDR1 GTSNPN and CDR2 SVGIG (reference sequence). The CDR3 consists of 14 residues. The V and J ends lost 0 bases and 4 bases respectively, with 9 bases between them. CDR3 region: CAWSVGQVNEKLFF. CDR3 nucleotide sequence: TGTGCCTGGAGTGTGGGTCAGGTTAATGAAAAACTGTTTTTT.

This clone was picked up a small number of times. Germline and junction disagree at one end, which may indicate a read error. V usage is TRBV30 and J usage is TRBJ2-7; D uncertain. Per the germline V gene, CDR1 is GTSNPN and CDR2 is SVGIG (reference sequence). The CDR3 totals 13 residues. The CDR3 DNA follows: TGTACCTGGAGTATGGGTGATTTAAGGGAGCAGTACTTC. Its translation is CTWSMGDLREQYF. Supplemented by reference TRBV30 and TRBJ2-7, the full variable domain reads SQTIHQWPATLVQPVGSPLSLECTVEGTSNPNLYWYRQAAGRGLQLLFYSVGIGQISSEVPQNLSASRPQDRQFILSSKKLLLSDSGFYLCTWSMGDLREQYFGPGTRLTVT.